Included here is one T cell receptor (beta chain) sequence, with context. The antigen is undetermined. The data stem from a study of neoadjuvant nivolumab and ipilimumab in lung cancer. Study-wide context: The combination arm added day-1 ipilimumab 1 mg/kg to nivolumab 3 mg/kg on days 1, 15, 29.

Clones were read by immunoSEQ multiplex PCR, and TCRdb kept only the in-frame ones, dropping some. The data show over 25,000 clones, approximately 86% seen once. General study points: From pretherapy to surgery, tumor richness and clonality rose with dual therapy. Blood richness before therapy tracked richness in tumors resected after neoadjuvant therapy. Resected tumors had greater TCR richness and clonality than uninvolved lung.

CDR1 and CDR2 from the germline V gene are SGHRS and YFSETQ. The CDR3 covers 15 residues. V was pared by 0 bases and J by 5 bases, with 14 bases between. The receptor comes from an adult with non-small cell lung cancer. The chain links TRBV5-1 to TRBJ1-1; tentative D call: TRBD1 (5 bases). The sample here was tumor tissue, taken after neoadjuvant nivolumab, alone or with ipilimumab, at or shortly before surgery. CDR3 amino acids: CASSLERVGGTEAFF. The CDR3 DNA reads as TGCGCCAGCAGCTTGGAGAGGGTGGGGGGGACTGAAGCTTTCTTT.